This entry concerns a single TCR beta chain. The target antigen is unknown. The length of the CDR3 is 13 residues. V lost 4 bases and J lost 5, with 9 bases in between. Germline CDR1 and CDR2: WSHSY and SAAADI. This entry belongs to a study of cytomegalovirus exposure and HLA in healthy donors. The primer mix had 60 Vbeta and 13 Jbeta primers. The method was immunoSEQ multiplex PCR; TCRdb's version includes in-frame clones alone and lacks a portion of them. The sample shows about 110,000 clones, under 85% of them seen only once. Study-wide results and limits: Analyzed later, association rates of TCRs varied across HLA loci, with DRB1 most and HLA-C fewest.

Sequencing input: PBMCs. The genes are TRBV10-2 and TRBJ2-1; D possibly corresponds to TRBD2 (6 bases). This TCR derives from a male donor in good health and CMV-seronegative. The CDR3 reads CASSGLVHNEQFF. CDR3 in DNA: TGCGCCAGCAGTGGACTAGTTCACAATGAGCAGTTCTTC.